The clone carrying this T cell receptor beta chain was seen a handful of times. Its target is unknown. V was trimmed by 1 base and J by 6 bases, leaving 10 bases between them. Germline assignment: CDR1 SEHNR and CDR2 FQNEAQ (reference sequence). The CDR3 contains 15 residues. This entry comes from a study of T cell responses to AZD1222 COVID-19 vaccine. Study-wide findings and caveats: Donor demographics were predominantly white British with a female majority; clonal diversity may be underestimated. It was only after the peak T cell response that any repertoires were sampled. Two doses of AZD1222 preceded a rise in Spike-specific TCR breadth and depth.

Method: immunoSEQ multiplex PCR; TCRdb's copy keeps in-frame clones and lacks some. The data contain some 60,000 clones, 65% to 80% of them singletons. Second doses were pooled across both intervals (about 4 or about 12 weeks). The receptor was derived from an adult who received the AZD1222 COVID-19 vaccine. Sequenced material: peripheral blood, taken 28 days after the second AZD1222 dose. The V call is TRBV7-9, the J call TRBJ1-6; D gene ambiguous. CDR3 in DNA: TGTGCCAGCAGCTTAGGCAGCTCGCTTAATTCACCCCTCCACTTT. Its translation: CASSLGSSLNSPLHF.